These T cell receptor beta chains were read from a single sample in a study of blood T cell repertoires in COVID-19. Assay used: immunoSEQ multiplex PCR; TCRdb lists only in-frame clones, some missing. The table includes around 310,000 clones, nearly 90% detected once. Sequencing used peripheral blood. The receptor source for this set is a woman aged 35 to 49 with COVID-19, enrolled during active disease. Each CDR3 is given with its conserved first and last residue. The D gene is left open where the match is weak. Clone size appears in some rows only: once, few, many, or a class for an expanded clone.

j_gene: TRBJ1-5
d_gene: TRBD1
abundance: -
v_gene: TRBV18
CDR3nt: TGTGCCAGCTCACCTACGGGGACAGGGGACCAGCCCCAGCATTTT
CDR3aa: CASSPTGTGDQPQHF

j_gene: TRBJ1-6
d_gene: -
abundance: -
v_gene: TRBV5-1
CDR3nt: TGCGCCAGCAGCTTGGACGGTTCACCCCTCCACTTT
CDR3aa: CASSLDGSPLHF

j_gene: TRBJ2-7
d_gene: TRBD1
abundance: -
v_gene: TRBV28
CDR3nt: TGTGCCAGCAGGTCCCCGGGACAGAACTCCTACGAGCAGTACTTC
CDR3aa: CASRSPGQNSYEQYF

j_gene: TRBJ2-7
d_gene: -
abundance: -
v_gene: TRBV27
CDR3nt: TGTGCCAGCAGTTTCGTCGGCTACGAGCAGTACTTC
CDR3aa: CASSFVGYEQYF

j_gene: TRBJ1-2
d_gene: -
abundance: -
v_gene: TRBV3-1/TRBV3-2
CDR3nt: TGTGCCAGCAGCCAGGACAGAGACTATGGCTACACCTTC
CDR3aa: CASSQDRDYGYTF

j_gene: TRBJ2-7
d_gene: TRBD1
abundance: -
v_gene: TRBV28
CDR3nt: TGTGCCAGCAGTGTCATGACAGGGGGCGCGACCTACGAGCAGTACTTC
CDR3aa: CASSVMTGGATYEQYF

j_gene: TRBJ2-5
d_gene: -
abundance: -
v_gene: TRBV7-6
CDR3nt: TGTGCCAGCAGCTTAGGTCCTGAGGCAGTCGGTACCCAGTACTTC
CDR3aa: CASSLGPEAVGTQYF

j_gene: TRBJ2-1
d_gene: TRBD2
abundance: once
v_gene: TRBV7-8
CDR3nt: TGTGCCACCCTTGCTGAAGCGGGAGTGGACAGCTCCTACAATGAGCAGTTCTTC
CDR3aa: CATLAEAGVDSSYNEQFF

j_gene: TRBJ1-3
d_gene: -
abundance: -
v_gene: TRBV5-1
CDR3nt: TGCGCCAGCAGCCAGGGGTCTGGAAACACCATATATTTT
CDR3aa: CASSQGSGNTIYF

j_gene: TRBJ1-5
d_gene: -
abundance: -
v_gene: TRBV4-1
CDR3nt: TGCGCCAGCAGCCCGGACAAGAATAGCAATCAGCCCCAGCATTTT
CDR3aa: CASSPDKNSNQPQHF

j_gene: TRBJ2-1
d_gene: TRBD2
abundance: -
v_gene: TRBV6-5
CDR3nt: TGTGCCAGCTCAGCGGGAGGGCCCTGGAATGAGCAGTTCTTC
CDR3aa: CASSAGGPWNEQFF

j_gene: TRBJ1-1
d_gene: TRBD1
abundance: few
v_gene: TRBV6-5
CDR3nt: TGTGCCAGCAGCCACCAAGGGACAGGCTCGGAAGCTTTCTTT
CDR3aa: CASSHQGTGSEAFF

j_gene: TRBJ1-6
d_gene: -
abundance: -
v_gene: TRBV6-6
CDR3nt: TGTGCCAGCAGTCGGGACTTCCTGAGCTCCTATAATTCACCCCTCCACTTT
CDR3aa: CASSRDFLSSYNSPLHF

j_gene: TRBJ2-4
d_gene: -
abundance: -
v_gene: TRBV7-2
CDR3nt: TGTGCCAGCAGCTTAATTTTGCGGGGCGTTCAGTACTTC
CDR3aa: CASSLILRGVQYF

j_gene: TRBJ1-2
d_gene: TRBD1
abundance: -
v_gene: TRBV7-3
CDR3nt: TGTGCCAGCAGCTTAGACAGGGACTATGGCTACACCTTC
CDR3aa: CASSLDRDYGYTF

j_gene: TRBJ2-3
d_gene: -
abundance: -
v_gene: TRBV9
CDR3nt: TGTGCCAGCAGCATTAAGGGCGGGGTTAGCACAGATACGCAGTATTTT
CDR3aa: CASSIKGGVSTDTQYF

j_gene: TRBJ1-2
d_gene: -
abundance: -
v_gene: TRBV21-1
CDR3nt: TGTGCCAGCAGCAACCAAAACAGCCCCTTCTATGGCTACACCTTC
CDR3aa: CASSNQNSPFYGYTF

j_gene: TRBJ2-7
d_gene: -
abundance: -
v_gene: TRBV27
CDR3nt: TGTGCCAGCAGTTTACCAGGGCTCGAGCAGTACTTC
CDR3aa: CASSLPGLEQYF

j_gene: TRBJ2-1
d_gene: -
abundance: -
v_gene: TRBV5-1
CDR3nt: TGCGCCAGCAGCTTGGTGGCCCAAAGCTCCTACAATGAGCAGTTCTTC
CDR3aa: CASSLVAQSSYNEQFF

j_gene: TRBJ2-4
d_gene: -
abundance: -
v_gene: TRBV9
CDR3nt: TGTGCCAGCAGCGTAGCCCCTCCCGGAGGGGCTGGTATCAACATTCAGTACTTC
CDR3aa: CASSVAPPGGAGINIQYF

j_gene: TRBJ1-1
d_gene: TRBD1
abundance: -
v_gene: TRBV5-6
CDR3nt: TGTGCCAGCACCACGGGACAGTGGAACACTGAAGCTTTCTTT
CDR3aa: CASTTGQWNTEAFF

j_gene: TRBJ1-6
d_gene: -
abundance: -
v_gene: TRBV27
CDR3nt: TGTGCCAGCAGTTTATTTGCAGGGGATTCACCCCTCCACTTT
CDR3aa: CASSLFAGDSPLHF

j_gene: TRBJ2-6
d_gene: TRBD1
abundance: -
v_gene: TRBV28
CDR3nt: TGTGCCAGCAGTTTATACGGGGGACAGGGGGATCCGGGGGCCAACGTCCTGACTTTC
CDR3aa: CASSLYGGQGDPGANVLTF

j_gene: TRBJ2-7
d_gene: -
abundance: -
v_gene: TRBV5-1
CDR3nt: TGCGCCAGCAGCCAGAACTACGAGCAGTACTTC
CDR3aa: CASSQNYEQYF

j_gene: TRBJ2-6
d_gene: TRBD1
abundance: -
v_gene: TRBV5-4
CDR3nt: TGTGCCAGCAGCCCGGAGACAGGGTGGTCCGGGGCCAACGTCCTGACTTTC
CDR3aa: CASSPETGWSGANVLTF

j_gene: TRBJ2-7
d_gene: TRBD1
abundance: -
v_gene: TRBV6-5
CDR3nt: TGTGCCAGCAGTTCGAGACAGGGAAATATCTACGAGCAGTACTTC
CDR3aa: CASSSRQGNIYEQYF

j_gene: TRBJ2-7
d_gene: TRBD1
abundance: -
v_gene: TRBV28
CDR3nt: TGTGCCAGCAGTTCCTCCGGGACAGGGTTGTACGAGCAGTACTTC
CDR3aa: CASSSSGTGLYEQYF

j_gene: TRBJ1-2
d_gene: -
abundance: once
v_gene: TRBV14
CDR3nt: TGTGCCAGCAGCCAAGTAGCGCAGACCTATGGCTACACCTTC
CDR3aa: CASSQVAQTYGYTF

j_gene: TRBJ2-2
d_gene: TRBD1
abundance: -
v_gene: TRBV29-1
CDR3nt: TGCAGCGTTGAAGCCGTGGGACAGGGGAGCACCGGGGAGCTGTTTTTT
CDR3aa: CSVEAVGQGSTGELFF

j_gene: TRBJ1-5
d_gene: TRBD1
abundance: few
v_gene: TRBV6-2/TRBV6-3
CDR3nt: TGTGCCAGCAGTTACCCCGGGACAGGGAATCAGCCCCAGCATTTT
CDR3aa: CASSYPGTGNQPQHF

j_gene: TRBJ2-1
d_gene: TRBD2
abundance: -
v_gene: TRBV15
CDR3nt: TGTGCCACCAGCAGACTCCTACTAGCGGGGACCTACAATGAGCAGTTCTTC
CDR3aa: CATSRLLLAGTYNEQFF

j_gene: TRBJ1-5
d_gene: TRBD1
abundance: -
v_gene: TRBV19
CDR3nt: TGTGCCAGTAAGGGGGTGGGGGACAGTCAGCCCCAGCATTTT
CDR3aa: CASKGVGDSQPQHF

j_gene: TRBJ2-1
d_gene: TRBD2
abundance: -
v_gene: TRBV11-3
CDR3nt: TGTGCCAGCAGCTTAGACCTTGCGGGAGGGCTCAATGAGCAGTTCTTC
CDR3aa: CASSLDLAGGLNEQFF

j_gene: TRBJ1-6
d_gene: TRBD1
abundance: few
v_gene: TRBV3-1/TRBV3-2
CDR3nt: TGTGCCAGCAGCCTCAGGGACAGGGTCGGGTTGAATTCACCCCTCCACTTT
CDR3aa: CASSLRDRVGLNSPLHF

j_gene: TRBJ1-1
d_gene: -
abundance: -
v_gene: TRBV18
CDR3nt: TGTGCCAGCTCACTAGACAGGTTTTACAATGAAGCTTTCTTT
CDR3aa: CASSLDRFYNEAFF

j_gene: TRBJ1-5
d_gene: -
abundance: -
v_gene: TRBV28
CDR3nt: TGTGCCAGCTGGGCCAGTCGGGGTCTCAATCAGCCCCAGCATTTT
CDR3aa: CASWASRGLNQPQHF

j_gene: TRBJ2-2
d_gene: TRBD1
abundance: -
v_gene: TRBV7-6
CDR3nt: TGTGCCAGCAGCCCCTACCCGGGACAGGGCGCCGGGGAGCTGTTTTTT
CDR3aa: CASSPYPGQGAGELFF

j_gene: TRBJ1-2
d_gene: -
abundance: once
v_gene: TRBV6-6
CDR3nt: TGTGCCAGCAGTGCCCGGGCCAATGGGGGGAATGGCTACACCTTC
CDR3aa: CASSARANGGNGYTF

j_gene: TRBJ2-3
d_gene: TRBD2
abundance: -
v_gene: TRBV6-2/TRBV6-3
CDR3nt: TGTGCCAGCAGCTTCGGACTAGACGGAGCCCCGCAGTATTTT
CDR3aa: CASSFGLDGAPQYF

j_gene: TRBJ1-2
d_gene: -
abundance: -
v_gene: TRBV10-2
CDR3nt: TGCGCCAGCAGTGACTCCAGGGGAGGGGATAACTATGGCTACACCTTC
CDR3aa: CASSDSRGGDNYGYTF

j_gene: TRBJ1-5
d_gene: -
abundance: -
v_gene: TRBV21-1
CDR3nt: TGTGCCAGCAGCAAAGAGGGGAGGCCCCGTAATCAGCCCCAGCATTTT
CDR3aa: CASSKEGRPRNQPQHF

j_gene: TRBJ1-2
d_gene: -
abundance: -
v_gene: TRBV7-2
CDR3nt: TGTGCCAGCAGACACAGGGAAAACTATGGCTACACCTTC
CDR3aa: CASRHRENYGYTF

j_gene: TRBJ2-3
d_gene: -
abundance: -
v_gene: TRBV25-1
CDR3nt: TGTGCCAGCAGTCCGGGACTGATTACAGATACGCAGTATTTT
CDR3aa: CASSPGLITDTQYF

j_gene: TRBJ2-7
d_gene: TRBD2
abundance: -
v_gene: TRBV28
CDR3nt: TGTGCCAGCAGGCTAGCGGGAGGTAGATTACTGGTCGAGCAGTACTTC
CDR3aa: CASRLAGGRLLVEQYF

j_gene: TRBJ2-7
d_gene: -
abundance: -
v_gene: TRBV28
CDR3nt: TGTGCCAGCAGTAGTTACGGCGAGCAGTACTTC
CDR3aa: CASSSYGEQYF

j_gene: TRBJ2-7
d_gene: TRBD1
abundance: -
v_gene: TRBV18
CDR3nt: TGTGCCAGCTCGCCCGGGACAGGGAGTTCCTACGAGCAGTACTTC
CDR3aa: CASSPGTGSSYEQYF

j_gene: TRBJ1-6
d_gene: TRBD1
abundance: -
v_gene: TRBV9
CDR3nt: TGTGCCAGCAGCGTGGGACAGTTAAGCTCCTATAATTCACCCCTCCACTTT
CDR3aa: CASSVGQLSSYNSPLHF

j_gene: TRBJ2-7
d_gene: TRBD1
abundance: -
v_gene: TRBV5-1
CDR3nt: TGCGCCAGCAGCCGACAGGGGAACTACGAGCAGTACTTC
CDR3aa: CASSRQGNYEQYF

j_gene: TRBJ2-7
d_gene: TRBD1
abundance: -
v_gene: TRBV27
CDR3nt: TGTGCCAGCAGGGGACAGGCCTCCTACGAGCAGTACTTC
CDR3aa: CASRGQASYEQYF